Described below is a single T cell receptor (beta chain) sequence and its context. Participants were aged roughly 18 to 100 years from roughly 25 US areas. As handled by the study authors: Reference gene primer amplification in the assay estimated nucleated cell counts. Only in-frame clones appear in the TCRdb table, and some are missing; sequencing was by immunoSEQ multiplex PCR. The V and J calls and clone size are taken from that table; D and trimming were inferred from the DNA. The sample carries a few hundred thousand clones, approximately 85% recorded once. The data are from a study of blood T cell repertoires in COVID-19. Overall study: Both acute and convalescent COVID-19 samples were obtained from the United States, Italy and Spain.

The CDR3 spans 15 residues. V dropped 3 bases and J dropped 4; count of bases not matched to a gene: 3. The germline gives CDR1 LNHNV, CDR2 YYDKDF (reference sequence). The J gene is TRBJ2-5, the V gene TRBV15; TRBD2 agrees at 12 bases. The clonotype was recovered from a woman aged 45 to 65 who had recovered from COVID-19. Sequenced sample: PBMCs or T cells enriched from blood (not recorded which). CDR3 bases: TGTGCCACCAGCAGGCCGGGACTAGCGGGAGAGACCCAGTACTTC. Translation: CATSRPGLAGETQYF. Full variable domain (remainder filled in from reference TRBV15 and TRBJ2-5): DAMVIQNPRYQVTQFGKPVTLSCSQTLNHNVMYWYQQKSSQAPKLLFHYYDKDFNNEADTPDNFQSRRPNTSFCFLDIRSPGLGDTAMYLCATSRPGLAGETQYFGPGTRLLVL.